These T cell receptor beta chains were read from a single sample in a study of shared T cell receptors in the human thymus. Produced via immunoSEQ multiplex PCR; TCRdb's table is partial and in-frame only. The data show some 400,000 clones, about 95% seen once. Sequenced: thymocytes. These receptors all stem from a human donor. Each CDR3 is given with its conserved first and last residue. A D gene is named only where the DNA matches it firmly. Some rows have no size entry. The others give once, few or many, or a class for an expanded clone.

V: TRBV28; D: NA; size: once; J: TRBJ2-1; DNA: TGTGCCAGCAGCCCAGGGGTAGGGTCCTACAATGAGCAGTTCTTC; CDR3: CASSPGVGSYNEQFF
V: TRBV4-1; D: NA; size: NA; J: TRBJ2-5; DNA: TGCGCCAGCAGCCAAGAGAGAGCGTTGGCCCCGAATGAGCAAGAGACCCAGTACTTC; CDR3: CASSQERALAPNEQETQYF
V: TRBV7-3; D: NA; size: NA; J: TRBJ2-2; DNA: TGTGCCAGCAGCTTCAGGGCCGGGGAGCTGTTTTTT; CDR3: CASSFRAGELFF
V: TRBV7-9; D: NA; size: few; J: TRBJ1-3; DNA: TGTGCCAGCAGGCATATTTTCTCTGGAAACACCATATATTTT; CDR3: CASRHIFSGNTIYF
V: TRBV28; D: NA; size: NA; J: TRBJ1-4; DNA: TGTGCCAGCAGTTTAAGGAGGGACGGGGAAAAACTGTTTTTT; CDR3: CASSLRRDGEKLFF
V: TRBV28; D: NA; size: NA; J: TRBJ2-1; DNA: TGTGCCAGCAGTTTTCAGGGATTTGGGAATGAGCAGTTCTTC; CDR3: CASSFQGFGNEQFF
V: TRBV19; D: TRBD1; size: NA; J: TRBJ2-5; DNA: TGTGCCAGTAGTGGCAGGGGGCAAGAGACCCAGTACTTC; CDR3: CASSGRGQETQYF
V: TRBV29-1; D: NA; size: NA; J: TRBJ1-2; DNA: TGCAGCGTTGACGGAGCTAACTATGGCTACACCTTC; CDR3: CSVDGANYGYTF
V: TRBV28; D: TRBD2; size: NA; J: TRBJ2-7; DNA: TGTGCCAGCAGTTTCCCGGTTCCGTTAGCGGGGCGCCCAAACTACGAGCAGTACTTC; CDR3: CASSFPVPLAGRPNYEQYF
V: TRBV5-4; D: NA; size: NA; J: TRBJ2-1; DNA: TGTGCCAGCAGCTTGCTTAGGAGAGGGGGATCCTACAATGAGCAGTTCTTC; CDR3: CASSLLRRGGSYNEQFF
V: TRBV18; D: NA; size: NA; J: TRBJ2-3; DNA: TGTGCCAGCTCAAGACGGGCGGGCACAGATACGCAGTATTTT; CDR3: CASSRRAGTDTQYF
V: TRBV19; D: TRBD2; size: NA; J: TRBJ2-2; DNA: TGTGCCAGTAGTGAATGTGCGGGGTTAGCGGGAGGGCCCGGCACCGGGGAGCTGTTTTTT; CDR3: CASSECAGLAGGPGTGELFF
V: TRBV2; D: NA; size: NA; J: TRBJ2-7; DNA: TGTGCCAGCAGTGAGGCAGGGTCGGCGGGGCGGAACCTCTACGAGCAGTACTTC; CDR3: CASSEAGSAGRNLYEQYF
V: TRBV25-1; D: NA; size: NA; J: TRBJ2-2; DNA: TGTGCCAGCAGTCAACCCACAGATTCGCGTAGGACCGGGGAGCTGTTTTTT; CDR3: CASSQPTDSRRTGELFF
V: TRBV28; D: NA; size: NA; J: TRBJ2-1; DNA: TGTGCCAGCAGTTTAGTTAATCGGGAACCCACCCGACGAACCTACAATGAGCAGTTCTTC; CDR3: CASSLVNREPTRRTYNEQFF
V: TRBV19; D: NA; size: NA; J: TRBJ2-5; DNA: TGTGCCAGTAGTATAGGCAAGGAGACCCAGTACTTC; CDR3: CASSIGKETQYF
V: TRBV25-1; D: NA; size: NA; J: TRBJ1-5; DNA: TGTGCCAGCAGTGAAGACAATGCCGGTCATCAGCCCCAGCATTTT; CDR3: CASSEDNAGHQPQHF
V: TRBV29-1; D: TRBD1; size: NA; J: TRBJ2-1; DNA: TGCAGCCACCAGAGGGGACAGGTGGATGAGCAGTTCTTC; CDR3: CSHQRGQVDEQFF
V: TRBV19; D: TRBD1; size: NA; J: TRBJ2-2; DNA: TGTGCCACCAAGGGACAGGGGAACACCGGGGAGCTGTTTTTT; CDR3: CATKGQGNTGELFF
V: TRBV7-8; D: TRBD2; size: NA; J: TRBJ2-3; DNA: TGTGCCAGCAGAGGGCCCAGCGGGAGGCGAGATACGCAGTATTTT; CDR3: CASRGPSGRRDTQYF
V: TRBV6-1; D: TRBD2; size: NA; J: TRBJ2-5; DNA: TGTGCCAGCTCCCGAGCGGGAGGTATCCAAGAGACCCAGTACTTC; CDR3: CASSRAGGIQETQYF
V: TRBV27; D: NA; size: NA; J: TRBJ2-7; DNA: TGTGCCAGCAGGGGAACAGGGTCCTACGAGCAGTACTTC; CDR3: CASRGTGSYEQYF
V: TRBV28; D: NA; size: NA; J: TRBJ1-5; DNA: TGTGCCAGCAGTTTAAATTGGCAGGGGAGGAATCAGCCCCAGCATTTT; CDR3: CASSLNWQGRNQPQHF
V: TRBV28; D: TRBD1; size: NA; J: TRBJ1-2; DNA: TGTGCCAGCAGGACGGGACAGTCAATCAGGGGCTACACCTTC; CDR3: CASRTGQSIRGYTF
V: TRBV29-1; D: NA; size: NA; J: TRBJ1-2; DNA: TGCAGCGTTGAAGATAAGAAGGTCCGGAGCTATGGCTACACCTTC; CDR3: CSVEDKKVRSYGYTF
V: TRBV29-1; D: NA; size: NA; J: TRBJ2-7; DNA: TGCAGCGCCACGACCATATCCCCTAGGGAGCAGTACTTC; CDR3: CSATTISPREQYF